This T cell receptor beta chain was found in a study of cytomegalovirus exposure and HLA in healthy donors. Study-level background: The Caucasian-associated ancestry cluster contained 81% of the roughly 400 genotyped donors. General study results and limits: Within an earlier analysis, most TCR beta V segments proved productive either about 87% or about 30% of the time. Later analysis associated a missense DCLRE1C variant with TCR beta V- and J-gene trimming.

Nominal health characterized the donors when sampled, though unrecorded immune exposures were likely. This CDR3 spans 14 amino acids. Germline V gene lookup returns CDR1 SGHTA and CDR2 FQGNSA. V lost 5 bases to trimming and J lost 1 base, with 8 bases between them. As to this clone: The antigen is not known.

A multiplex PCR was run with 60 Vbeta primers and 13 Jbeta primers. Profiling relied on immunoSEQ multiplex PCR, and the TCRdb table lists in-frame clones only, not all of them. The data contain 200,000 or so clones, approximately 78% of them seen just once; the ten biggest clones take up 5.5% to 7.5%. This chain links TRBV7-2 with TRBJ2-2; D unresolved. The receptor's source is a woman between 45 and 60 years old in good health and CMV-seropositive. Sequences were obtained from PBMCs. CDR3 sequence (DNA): TGTGCCAGCAGCCCGTCGGGGAACACCGGGGAGCTGTTTTTT. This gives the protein CASSPSGNTGELFF.